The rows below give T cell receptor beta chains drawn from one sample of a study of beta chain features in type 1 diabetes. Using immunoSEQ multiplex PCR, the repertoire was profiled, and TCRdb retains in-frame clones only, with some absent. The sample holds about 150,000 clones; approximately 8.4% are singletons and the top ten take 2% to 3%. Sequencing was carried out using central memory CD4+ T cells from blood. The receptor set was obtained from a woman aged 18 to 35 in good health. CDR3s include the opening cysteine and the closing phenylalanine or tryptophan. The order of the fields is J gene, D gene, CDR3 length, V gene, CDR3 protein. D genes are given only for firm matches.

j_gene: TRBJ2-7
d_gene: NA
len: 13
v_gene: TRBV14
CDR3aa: CASSQAGSYEQYF

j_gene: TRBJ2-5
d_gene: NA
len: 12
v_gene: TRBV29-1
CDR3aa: CSVAGPQETQYF

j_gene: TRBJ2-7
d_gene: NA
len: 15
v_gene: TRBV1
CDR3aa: CTSSGPDRKSYEQYF

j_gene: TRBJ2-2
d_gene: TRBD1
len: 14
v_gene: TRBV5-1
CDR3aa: CASSQGADTGELFF

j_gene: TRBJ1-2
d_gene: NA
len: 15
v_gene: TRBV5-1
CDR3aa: CASSLGLAGSYGYTF

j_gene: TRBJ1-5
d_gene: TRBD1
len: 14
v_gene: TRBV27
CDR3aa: CASSPRQGTQPQHF

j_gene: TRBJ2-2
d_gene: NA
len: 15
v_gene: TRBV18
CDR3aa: CASSRTGSHTGELFF

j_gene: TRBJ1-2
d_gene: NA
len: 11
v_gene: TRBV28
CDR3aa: CASSFPDGYTF

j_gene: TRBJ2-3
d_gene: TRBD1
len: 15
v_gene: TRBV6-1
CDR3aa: CASSLTGGAGDTQYF

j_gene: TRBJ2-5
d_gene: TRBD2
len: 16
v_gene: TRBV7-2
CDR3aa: CASSLDGAGVLKTQYF

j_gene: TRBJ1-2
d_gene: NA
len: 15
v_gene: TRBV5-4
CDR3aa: CASSLEGQLLYGYTF

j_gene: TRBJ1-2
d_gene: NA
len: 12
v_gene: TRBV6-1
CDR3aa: CASSKEIIGYTF

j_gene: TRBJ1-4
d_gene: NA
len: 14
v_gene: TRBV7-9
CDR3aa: CASSPRSENEKLFF

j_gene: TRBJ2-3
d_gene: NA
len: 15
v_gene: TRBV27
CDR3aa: CASSPLTLSTDTQYF

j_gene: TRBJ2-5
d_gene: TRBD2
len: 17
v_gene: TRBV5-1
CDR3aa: CASSFSGGSGSIETQYF

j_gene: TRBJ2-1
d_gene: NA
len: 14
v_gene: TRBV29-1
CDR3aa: CSVERGYRGNEQFF

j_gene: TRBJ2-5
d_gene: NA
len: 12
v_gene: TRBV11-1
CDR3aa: CASRDFQETQYF

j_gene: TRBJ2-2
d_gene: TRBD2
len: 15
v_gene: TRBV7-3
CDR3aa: CASSSSSGGTGELFF

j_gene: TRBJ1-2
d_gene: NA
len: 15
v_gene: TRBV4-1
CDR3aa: CASSREQGEVHGYTF

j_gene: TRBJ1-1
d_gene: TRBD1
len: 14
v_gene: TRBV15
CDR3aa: CATSRGQANTEAFF

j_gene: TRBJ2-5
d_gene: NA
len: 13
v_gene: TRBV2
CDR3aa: CASSEGGVETQYF

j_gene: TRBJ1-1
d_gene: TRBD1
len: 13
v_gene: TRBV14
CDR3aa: CASSRDRGREAFF

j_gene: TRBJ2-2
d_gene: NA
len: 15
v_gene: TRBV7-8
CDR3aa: CASSFLGRNTGELFF